A selection of T cell receptor beta chains follows, all from one sample in a study of T cells of healthy individuals. TCRdb reanalysed the 5' RACE reads using MiXCR and keeps one entry per CDR3 protein. The sample has about 41,000 distinct CDR3 sequences; 3.5% to 5.5% are singletons. The receptors shown here come from a human donor in good health. The CDR3 runs from the conserved cysteine through the conserved F or W. D genes are given only for firm matches. Not all rows give a size; the values are once, few, many and, for expanded clones, a class.

j_call: TRBJ1-2; d_call: NA; v_call: TRBV6-5; clone_size: few; cdr3_aa: CATRPGPGYNYGYTF; cdr3_nt: TGTGCCACCAGACCCGGGCCAGGCTATAACTATGGCTACACCTTC
j_call: TRBJ2-7; d_call: TRBD2; v_call: TRBV4-2; clone_size: many; cdr3_aa: CASSQEKPGLAGTIYEQYF; cdr3_nt: TGTGCCAGCAGCCAAGAGAAGCCGGGACTAGCGGGGACAATTTACGAGCAGTACTTC
j_call: TRBJ1-2; d_call: TRBD1; v_call: TRBV30; clone_size: many; cdr3_aa: CALPQGADGYTF; cdr3_nt: TGTGCCCTCCCACAGGGGGCCGATGGCTACACCTTC
j_call: TRBJ1-2; d_call: NA; v_call: TRBV6-5; clone_size: many; cdr3_aa: CASSPGWMPLAANYGYTF; cdr3_nt: TGTGCCAGCAGTCCGGGGTGGATGCCGCTAGCAGCTAACTATGGCTACACCTTC
j_call: TRBJ1-2; d_call: TRBD1; v_call: TRBV3-1; clone_size: many; cdr3_aa: CASSQAGPTGAYGYTF; cdr3_nt: TGTGCCAGCAGCCAAGCCGGCCCGACAGGGGCCTATGGCTACACCTTC
j_call: TRBJ2-1; d_call: TRBD2; v_call: TRBV5-1; clone_size: many; cdr3_aa: CASSLPSGSSYNEQFF; cdr3_nt: TGCGCCAGCAGTCTTCCTAGCGGGAGCTCCTACAATGAGCAGTTCTTC
j_call: TRBJ2-7; d_call: TRBD1; v_call: TRBV4-1; clone_size: many; cdr3_aa: CASSQGPRDSSKLQYF; cdr3_nt: TGCGCCAGCAGCCAAGGTCCTCGGGACAGCTCAAAGTTACAGTACTTC
j_call: TRBJ2-3; d_call: NA; v_call: TRBV29-1; clone_size: many; cdr3_aa: CSVEPTGSTDTQYF; cdr3_nt: TGCAGCGTTGAACCCACAGGGAGCACAGATACGCAGTATTTT
j_call: TRBJ1-4; d_call: NA; v_call: TRBV12-3/TRBV12-4; clone_size: many; cdr3_aa: CASRPKAGITNEKLFF; cdr3_nt: TGTGCCAGCAGACCTAAGGCAGGGATTACTAATGAAAAACTGTTTTTT
j_call: TRBJ2-5; d_call: NA; v_call: TRBV24-1; clone_size: many; cdr3_aa: CATSSSDPRHQETQYF; cdr3_nt: TGTGCCACCAGTAGCAGCGACCCACGGCACCAAGAGACCCAGTACTTC
j_call: TRBJ1-3; d_call: NA; v_call: TRBV30; clone_size: many; cdr3_aa: CAWTYSLSGNTIYF; cdr3_nt: TGTGCCTGGACTTACAGCCTGTCTGGAAACACCATATATTTT
j_call: TRBJ2-3; d_call: TRBD2; v_call: TRBV4-2; clone_size: many; cdr3_aa: CASSPLAGSTDTQYF; cdr3_nt: TGTGCCAGCAGCCCCCTAGCGGGGAGCACAGATACGCAGTATTTT
j_call: TRBJ2-1; d_call: TRBD1; v_call: TRBV5-4; clone_size: few; cdr3_aa: CASSSRTGYNEQFF; cdr3_nt: TGTGCCAGCAGCTCAAGGACAGGTTACAATGAGCAGTTCTTC
j_call: TRBJ1-1; d_call: NA; v_call: TRBV2; clone_size: few; cdr3_aa: CASSSGYSEAFF; cdr3_nt: TGTGCCAGCAGCTCAGGGTACTCTGAAGCTTTCTTT
j_call: TRBJ1-1; d_call: TRBD1; v_call: TRBV30; clone_size: few; cdr3_aa: CAYDRGTEAFF; cdr3_nt: TGTGCCTATGACAGGGGCACTGAAGCTTTCTTT
j_call: TRBJ1-2; d_call: TRBD1; v_call: TRBV19; clone_size: NA; cdr3_aa: CASSPTGTGYGYTF; cdr3_nt: TGTGCCAGTAGTCCGACAGGGACGGGCTATGGCTACACCTTC
j_call: TRBJ1-5; d_call: NA; v_call: TRBV10-1; clone_size: many; cdr3_aa: CASRERGDQPQHF; cdr3_nt: TGCGCCAGCAGGGAAAGGGGAGACCAGCCCCAGCATTTT
j_call: TRBJ2-7; d_call: NA; v_call: TRBV5-1; clone_size: NA; cdr3_aa: CASSLFAQTAYEQYF; cdr3_nt: TGCGCCAGCAGCTTGTTTGCCCAAACGGCCTACGAGCAGTACTTC
j_call: TRBJ2-2; d_call: NA; v_call: TRBV6-1; clone_size: many; cdr3_aa: CASSPEGGANTGELFF; cdr3_nt: TGTGCCAGCAGCCCAGAGGGGGGGGCGAACACCGGGGAGCTGTTTTTT
j_call: TRBJ1-2; d_call: TRBD1; v_call: TRBV10-2; clone_size: many; cdr3_aa: CASRETGTNYGYTF; cdr3_nt: TGCGCCAGCAGGGAGACAGGGACTAACTATGGCTACACCTTC
j_call: TRBJ2-5; d_call: TRBD2; v_call: TRBV6-2/TRBV6-3; clone_size: few; cdr3_aa: CASSRTSGEVETQYF; cdr3_nt: TGTGCCAGCAGTCGGACTAGCGGGGAGGTGGAGACCCAGTACTTC
j_call: TRBJ2-3; d_call: NA; v_call: TRBV9; clone_size: NA; cdr3_aa: CASSVWGGPADTQYF; cdr3_nt: TGTGCCAGCAGCGTATGGGGGGGGCCGGCAGATACGCAGTATTTT
j_call: TRBJ2-1; d_call: NA; v_call: TRBV4-1; clone_size: many; cdr3_aa: CASGGAPYNEQFF; cdr3_nt: TGCGCCAGCGGGGGGGCCCCCTACAATGAGCAGTTCTTC
j_call: TRBJ1-1; d_call: NA; v_call: TRBV3-1; clone_size: many; cdr3_aa: CASSLHRVGGSNTEAFF; cdr3_nt: TGTGCCAGCAGCCTACACAGGGTCGGGGGATCGAACACTGAAGCTTTCTTT
j_call: TRBJ1-2; d_call: NA; v_call: TRBV6-1; clone_size: few; cdr3_aa: CASSEGRASGYTF; cdr3_nt: TGTGCCAGCAGTGAAGGAAGGGCGAGCGGCTACACCTTC
j_call: TRBJ2-1; d_call: NA; v_call: TRBV25-1; clone_size: many; cdr3_aa: CASSVKGGAQSSYNEQFF; cdr3_nt: TGTGCCAGCAGTGTAAAAGGGGGGGCGCAAAGCTCCTACAATGAGCAGTTCTTC
j_call: TRBJ2-1; d_call: TRBD2; v_call: TRBV5-1; clone_size: many; cdr3_aa: CASSSDPGLAYNEQFF; cdr3_nt: TGCGCCAGCAGCTCGGATCCGGGACTAGCATACAATGAGCAGTTCTTC
j_call: TRBJ1-2; d_call: NA; v_call: TRBV7-9; clone_size: many; cdr3_aa: CASSNAGTSLFGYTF; cdr3_nt: TGTGCCAGCAGCAACGCCGGGACATCGCTATTCGGCTACACCTTC
j_call: TRBJ2-3; d_call: TRBD2; v_call: TRBV12-3/TRBV12-4; clone_size: many; cdr3_aa: CASSYSGNSDTQYF; cdr3_nt: TGTGCCAGCAGCTATAGCGGGAATTCGGATACGCAGTATTTT
j_call: TRBJ2-3; d_call: TRBD2; v_call: TRBV7-2; clone_size: few; cdr3_aa: CASSSRTFSGGGDTQYF; cdr3_nt: TGTGCCAGCAGCTCCAGAACTTTTAGCGGGGGAGGAGATACGCAGTATTTT
j_call: TRBJ1-1; d_call: NA; v_call: TRBV20-1; clone_size: many; cdr3_aa: CSASAPITGRLEAFF; cdr3_nt: TGCAGTGCTAGTGCCCCAATCACAGGGCGTTTGGAAGCTTTCTTT
j_call: TRBJ2-5; d_call: NA; v_call: TRBV3-1; clone_size: many; cdr3_aa: CASSQEWGQETQYF; cdr3_nt: TGTGCCAGCAGCCAAGAGTGGGGCCAAGAGACCCAGTACTTC
j_call: TRBJ1-5; d_call: NA; v_call: TRBV6-5; clone_size: many; cdr3_aa: CASSYGLNQPQHF; cdr3_nt: TGTGCCAGCAGTTACGGGCTGAATCAGCCCCAGCATTTT
j_call: TRBJ2-2; d_call: NA; v_call: TRBV9; clone_size: NA; cdr3_aa: CATSAGTGELFF; cdr3_nt: TGTGCCACCAGCGCAGGCACCGGGGAGCTGTTTTTT
j_call: TRBJ2-5; d_call: NA; v_call: TRBV29-1; clone_size: NA; cdr3_aa: CSVQHLGAETQYF; cdr3_nt: TGCAGCGTACAGCATTTGGGGGCAGAGACCCAGTACTTC
j_call: TRBJ2-1; d_call: NA; v_call: TRBV20-1; clone_size: many; cdr3_aa: CSASISSYNEQFF; cdr3_nt: TGCAGTGCTAGCATTAGCTCCTACAATGAGCAGTTCTTC
j_call: TRBJ2-1; d_call: NA; v_call: TRBV6-2/TRBV6-3; clone_size: many; cdr3_aa: CASSYSGLAGQFF; cdr3_nt: TGTGCCAGCAGTTACTCGGGCCTAGCCGGCCAGTTCTTC
j_call: TRBJ2-3; d_call: NA; v_call: TRBV27; clone_size: many; cdr3_aa: CASSLFAKDTQYF; cdr3_nt: TGTGCCAGCAGTTTATTTGCAAAAGATACGCAGTATTTT
j_call: TRBJ2-7; d_call: NA; v_call: TRBV6-5; clone_size: many; cdr3_aa: CASSRDDEQYF; cdr3_nt: TGTGCCAGCAGCAGAGACGACGAGCAGTACTTC
j_call: TRBJ1-2; d_call: NA; v_call: TRBV10-3; clone_size: NA; cdr3_aa: CAISGYRRPNYGYTF; cdr3_nt: TGTGCCATCAGTGGATACAGACGACCCAACTATGGCTACACCTTC
j_call: TRBJ1-3; d_call: NA; v_call: TRBV4-1; clone_size: few; cdr3_aa: CASSHGDGRGNTIYF; cdr3_nt: TGCGCCAGCAGCCACGGAGACGGACGCGGAAACACCATATATTTT
j_call: TRBJ2-6; d_call: NA; v_call: TRBV6-2/TRBV6-3; clone_size: few; cdr3_aa: CASSLQVKGLSGANVLTF; cdr3_nt: TGTGCCAGCAGCCTACAGGTCAAGGGGCTCTCTGGGGCCAACGTCCTGACTTTC
j_call: TRBJ2-1; d_call: TRBD2; v_call: TRBV7-2; clone_size: NA; cdr3_aa: CASSFSGLAGRYNEQFF; cdr3_nt: TGTGCCAGCAGCTTTTCGGGACTAGCGGGGCGTTACAATGAGCAGTTCTTC
j_call: TRBJ2-4; d_call: TRBD2; v_call: TRBV30; clone_size: many; cdr3_aa: CAGRTSGRDTKNIQYF; cdr3_nt: TGTGCCGGACGGACTAGCGGGAGGGATACCAAAAACATTCAGTACTTC
j_call: TRBJ2-7; d_call: NA; v_call: TRBV20-1; clone_size: many; cdr3_aa: CSATQVRLTRLHEQYF; cdr3_nt: TGCAGTGCTACCCAGGTCAGACTGACTAGACTCCACGAGCAGTACTTC
j_call: TRBJ1-4; d_call: NA; v_call: TRBV11-2; clone_size: few; cdr3_aa: CASSLDLDRKNEKLFF; cdr3_nt: TGTGCCAGCAGCTTAGATTTGGACAGAAAGAATGAAAAACTGTTTTTT